This passage covers 30 T cell receptor beta chains from one sample sequenced in a study of OX40 agonist ivuxolimab in advanced cancers. Sequencing was performed with immunoSEQ multiplex PCR; in TCRdb, only in-frame clones are kept and a portion is missing. The sample yields over 35,000 clones, about 88% seen once. The starting material was CD4+ or CD8+ T cells sorted from blood, obtained in a trial of the OX40 agonist ivuxolimab. These receptors all come from an adult with an advanced solid tumor such as melanoma, head and neck, liver or kidney cancer.

V usage is TRBV5-1 and J usage is TRBJ2-1; D not resolved. This CDR3 spans 14 amino acids. Per the germline V gene, CDR1 is SGHRS and CDR2 is YFSETQ. V was pared by 0 bases and J by 7 bases, with 11 bases between. The CDR3 DNA sequence: TGCGCCAGCAGCTTGGAAGGATTCCAAAATGAGCAGTTCTTC. Translating it yields CASSLEGFQNEQFF.

V and J are TRBV7-9 and TRBJ2-7, with 12 positions matching TRBD2. CDR1 is SEHNR and CDR2 is FQNEAQ in the germline V gene (reference sequence). CDR3 length: 16 amino acids. With V trimmed by 5 bases and J by 2 bases, 7 bases remained unmatched. CDR3 residues: CASSPGLAGFPYEQYF. Here the CDR3 DNA reads TGTGCCAGCAGCCCAGGACTAGCGGGGTTCCCCTACGAGCAGTACTTC.

V is TRBV4-1 and J is TRBJ2-3, with a possible D match to TRBD2 (7 bases). Germline lookup yields CDR1 MGHRA and CDR2 YSYEKL. Trimming left V 0 bases short and J 7 bases short, with 14 bases between. This CDR3 has 15 amino acids. The CDR3 sequence: CASSQDPGGGNTQYF. The CDR3 coding sequence is TGCGCCAGCAGCCAAGATCCGGGGGGCGGGAATACGCAGTATTTT.

The chain links TRBV19 to TRBJ1-4; TRBD1 might be the D (5 bases). The CDR3 length is 11 residues. Trimming shortened V by 6 bases and J by 10 bases, and 9 bases separated the two germline ends. Germline CDR1 reads LNHDA; CDR2 reads SQIVND (reference sequence). CDR3 DNA: TGTGCCAGTAGGGCGGGGCCAAAACTGTTTTTT. Its translation: CASRAGPKLFF.

The chain combines TRBV5-6 with TRBJ1-6; 10 bases map to TRBD1. Germline loops: CDR1 SGHDT, CDR2 YYEEEE. This CDR3 comprises 15 residues. V trimming: 0 bases; J trimming: 10 bases; junction bases outside the gene matches: 4. This CDR3 is CASSLEGQGHSPLHF. CDR3 DNA sequence: TGTGCCAGCAGCTTGGAGGGACAGGGGCACTCACCCCTCCACTTT.

The chain couples TRBV7-2 to TRBJ2-7; 10 positions agree with TRBD2. CDR1 and CDR2 from the germline V gene are SGHTA and FQGNSA. The CDR3 is made up of 15 amino acids. V lost 5 bases to trimming and J lost 2 bases; unmatched junction nucleotides: 6. The CDR3 is CASSLLAGGTYEQYF. CDR3 sequence (DNA): TGTGCCAGCAGCCTGTTAGCGGGGGGAACCTACGAGCAGTACTTC.

The chain joins TRBV13 to TRBJ2-1; unclear D gene. This CDR3 is built from 12 residues. V was pared by 0 bases and J by 8 bases, with 5 bases between. Germline CDR1 and CDR2: PRHDT and FYEKMQ (reference sequence). The CDR3 nucleotides read TGTGCCAGCAGCTTAGGGATTGATGAGCAGTTCTTC. This sequence encodes CASSLGIDEQFF.

The chain recombines TRBV25-1 with TRBJ1-6, with D possibly TRBD1 on 6 matching bases. Germline V gene lookup returns CDR1 MGHDK and CDR2 SYGVNS. The CDR3 sequence is 14 residues long. V was trimmed by 4 bases and J by 8 bases, leaving 12 bases between them. The CDR3 DNA is TGTGCCAGCAGTGTTGGGGACATCGATTCACCCCTCCACTTT. It specifies CASSVGDIDSPLHF.

This chain links TRBV7-9 with TRBJ2-3; TRBD2 agrees at 9 bases. Germline lookup yields CDR1 SEHNR and CDR2 FQNEAQ (reference sequence). The CDR3 consists of 16 residues. V lost 1 base and J lost 1; bases outside the gene matches: 3. CDR3 protein: CASSLDASGGTDTQYF. The CDR3 region has the DNA TGTGCCAGCAGCTTAGATGCTAGCGGGGGCACAGATACGCAGTATTTT.

The count of this clone is one. The chain couples TRBV28 to TRBJ2-5; D is perhaps TRBD1 (6 bases). The germline V gene encodes CDR1 MDHEN and CDR2 SYDVKM. Trimming took 5 bases from V and 1 from J, leaving 20 bases between them. This CDR3 region has 17 residues. CDR3 amino acids: CASSLTGTVLSQETQYF. CDR3 nucleotide sequence: TGTGCCAGCAGTCTGACAGGCACCGTCTTAAGCCAAGAGACCCAGTACTTC.

This chain joins TRBV5-4 and TRBJ2-1, with D maybe TRBD2 (6 bases). The CDR3 loop spans 13 amino acids. Germline CDR1 and CDR2: SGHNT and YYREEE (reference sequence). Deletions cut 3 bases from V and 6 bases from J, with 10 bases between. The CDR3, as DNA: TGTGCCAGCAGCTACCCGGGACTCAATGAGCAGTTCTTC. Translating gives CASSYPGLNEQFF. Using reference TRBV5-4 and TRBJ2-1 for the parts outside the CDR3, the full variable domain is ETGVTQSPTHLIKTRGQQVTLRCSSQSGHNTVSWYQQALGQGPQFIFQYYREEENGRGNFPPRFSGLQFPNYSSELNVNALELDDSALYLCASSYPGLNEQFFGPGTRLTVL.

The V call is TRBV5-4, the J call TRBJ1-5, with D possibly being TRBD1 (6 bases). The length of the CDR3 is 13 residues. V was trimmed by 4 bases and J by 10 bases, leaving 15 bases between them. Germline loops: CDR1 SGHNT, CDR2 YYREEE (reference sequence). For the CDR3, the DNA is TGTGCCAGCAGCCTCGGGGTGGGGACACCCCAGCATTTT. It specifies CASSLGVGTPQHF.

The gene calls are TRBV5-1 and TRBJ2-7; weak D call: TRBD1 (6 bases). In germline, CDR1 is SGHRS, CDR2 YFSETQ. The V and J ends lost 4 bases and 3 bases respectively, with 14 bases between them. The CDR3 totals 14 residues. This CDR3 reads CASSIDRNFYEQYF. Written as DNA, the CDR3 is TGCGCCAGCAGCATCGACAGGAACTTCTACGAGCAGTACTTC.

The chain has TRBV7-8 and TRBJ1-1; D remains unclear. V lost 5 bases and J 1 base, leaving 8 bases between the germline ends. There are 13 residues in the CDR3. CDR1 is SGHVS, CDR2 FQNEAQ, per germline. Here the CDR3 reads CASSPVGNTEAFF. For the CDR3, the DNA is TGTGCCAGCAGCCCTGTCGGGAACACTGAAGCTTTCTTT.

This clone was picked up one time. This chain links TRBV2 with TRBJ1-1; tentatively, D is TRBD1 (5 bases). The germline V gene encodes CDR1 SNHLY and CDR2 FYNNEI. This CDR3 has 12 amino acids. Trimming removed 7 bases at V and 1 base at J, with 7 bases between. CDR3 loop: CASKGQNTEAFF. CDR3 nucleotide sequence: TGTGCCAGCAAAGGACAGAACACTGAAGCTTTCTTT. Based on the CDR3 plus reference TRBV2 and TRBJ1-1, the full variable domain is EPEVTQTPSHQVTQMGQEVILRCVPISNHLYFYWYRQILGQKVEFLVSFYNNEISEKSEIFDDQFSVERPDGSNFTLKIRSTKLEDSAMYFCASKGQNTEAFFGQGTRLTVV.

The chain uses TRBV28 and TRBJ2-7, with a tentative D call TRBD2 (6 bases). With 7 bases removed from V and 4 bases from J, the gap between germline ends came to 23 bases. Germline CDR1 reads MDHEN; CDR2 reads SYDVKM. This CDR3 is built from 16 residues. The DNA of the CDR3 is TGTGCCAGCACCCCATCGGAGGGTTTTAGTTGGTACGAGCAGTACTTC. The encoded protein is CASTPSEGFSWYEQYF.

The V and J genes are TRBV9 and TRBJ2-3; D is uncertain. The CDR3 is 14 residues long. The germline CDR1 and CDR2 sequences are SGDLS and YYNGEE. Trimming pared 4 bases from V and 1 base from J, leaving 10 bases between. CDR3 sequence reads: CASSLGGGTDTQYF. CDR3 DNA: TGTGCCAGCAGCCTAGGTGGAGGCACAGATACGCAGTATTTT.

The V call is TRBV7-2, the J call TRBJ2-4, with TRBD1 identical over 8 bases. Germline V lookup: CDR1 SGHTA, CDR2 FQGNSA. The J segment lost 0 bases and the V segment lost 4 bases, leaving 8 bases of the junction unmatched. This CDR3 contains 17 residues. CDR3 nucleotides: TGTGCCAGCAGCTCGGACAGGGAATTTGGAGCCAAAAACATTCAGTACTTC. It translates to CASSSDREFGAKNIQYF.

The chain joins TRBV19 to TRBJ2-7; D is uncertain. V was pared by 5 bases and J by 4 bases, with 12 bases between. The germline V gene encodes CDR1 LNHDA and CDR2 SQIVND (reference sequence). The CDR3 runs to 13 residues. The CDR3 nucleotides read TGTGCCAGTAGTGTGACAACCGGTTACGAGCAGTACTTC. Its translation: CASSVTTGYEQYF.

This rearrangement joins TRBV6-6 to TRBJ1-1; TRBD1 matches 7 bases. Germline V CDR1 and CDR2: MNHNY, SVGAGI (reference sequence). The CDR3 is 16 residues long. J was trimmed by 2 bases and V by 0 bases; bases with no gene match: 6. The chain's CDR3 is CASSYSTAGGNTEAFF. The CDR3 DNA reads TGTGCCAGCAGTTACTCTACGGCAGGGGGTAACACTGAAGCTTTCTTT.

The rearrangement links TRBV28 to TRBJ1-5; D not certain. CDR3 length: 12 residues. Between the trimmed V and J ends, which lost 4 bases and 6 bases, there was a span of 7 bases. Per germline, CDR1 MDHEN and CDR2 SYDVKM. For the CDR3, the DNA is TGTGCCAGCAGTTCTGATCTTCAGCCCCAGCATTTT. It translates to CASSSDLQPQHF.

The chain uses TRBV5-4 and TRBJ1-1; D ambiguous. There are 11 residues in the CDR3. The germline V gene encodes CDR1 SGHNT and CDR2 YYREEE (reference sequence). V lost 6 bases to trimming and J lost 5 bases, with 8 bases between them. The CDR3 sequence is CASKIGTEAFF. Here the CDR3 DNA reads TGTGCCAGCAAGATTGGGACTGAAGCTTTCTTT.

The genes are TRBV27 and TRBJ1-5; 7 positions match TRBD1. The CDR3 has 14 residues. With 2 bases clipped from V and 6 bases from J, the junction kept 4 bases outside the gene matches. CDR1 and CDR2 (germline): MNHEY, SMNVEV (reference sequence). The chain's CDR3 is CASSLQGGFQPQHF. The CDR3 DNA follows: TGTGCCAGCAGTTTACAGGGGGGATTTCAGCCCCAGCATTTT.

V gene TRBV27 combines with J gene TRBJ1-2; maybe TRBD1 (5 bases). This CDR3 comprises 12 residues. The germline V and J ends were trimmed by 4 bases and 8 bases, with 11 bases remaining between them. The germline gives CDR1 MNHEY, CDR2 SMNVEV (reference sequence). The CDR3 is CASSSTRDGYTF. DNA of the CDR3: TGTGCCAGCAGTTCGACGCGGGACGGCTACACCTTC.

The chain recombines TRBV7-3 with TRBJ2-1, with D hard to call. This CDR3 is built from 16 residues. Trimming removed 4 bases at V and 2 bases at J, with 15 bases between. Germline V CDR1 and CDR2: SGHTA, FQGTGA. CDR3 bases: TGTGCCAGCAGCTCTCATCTAGGAATACCCTACAATGAGCAGTTCTTC. Translated, it gives CASSSHLGIPYNEQFF.

The gene calls are TRBV19 and TRBJ1-5; D uncertain. The CDR3 is 13 residues long. Trimming pared 6 bases from V and 0 bases from J, leaving 6 bases between. Per germline, CDR1 LNHDA and CDR2 SQIVND (reference sequence). CDR3 region: CASRSNSNQPQHF. CDR3 coding DNA: TGTGCCAGTAGAAGCAATAGCAATCAGCCCCAGCATTTT.

This sequence joins TRBV7-9 and TRBJ1-4; D possibly corresponds to TRBD1 (5 bases). The V and J ends lost 5 bases and 6 bases respectively, with 13 bases between them. The V gene's germline CDR1 is SEHNR and CDR2 FQNEAQ (reference sequence). The CDR3 runs to 14 residues. The CDR3 coding sequence is TGTGCCAGCAGCATAACAGGACGGCATGAAAAACTGTTTTTT. It is translated as CASSITGRHEKLFF.

V usage is TRBV6-5 and J usage is TRBJ2-3; D gene ambiguous. This CDR3 contains 15 residues. Germline V gene sequence: CDR1 MNHEY, CDR2 SVGAGI. The V end lost 7 bases, the J end lost 1 base, and 15 bases lay between the germline ends. The CDR3 reads CASTLYGLGTDTQYF. The CDR3 DNA reads as TGTGCCAGCACTTTATACGGGCTGGGCACAGATACGCAGTATTTT.

The chain carries TRBV13 and TRBJ1-2; D is undetermined. The germline V and J ends were trimmed by 2 bases and 3 bases, with 19 bases remaining between them. CDR1 is PRHDT and CDR2 is FYEKMQ in the germline V gene (reference sequence). This CDR3 has 17 amino acids. For the CDR3, the DNA is TGTGCCAGCAGCTTATTTCCTGGACTGTCGGTGGACTATGGCTACACCTTC. This encodes CASSLFPGLSVDYGYTF.

V usage is TRBV27 and J usage is TRBJ2-2; D call uncertain. This CDR3 has 12 residues. The germline V gene has CDR1 MNHEY and CDR2 SMNVEV (reference sequence). The V and J ends lost 5 bases and 7 bases respectively, with 8 bases between them. The CDR3 DNA sequence: TGTGCCAGCAGTCCCCAGAGCGGGGAGCTGTTTTTT. It codes for CASSPQSGELFF.